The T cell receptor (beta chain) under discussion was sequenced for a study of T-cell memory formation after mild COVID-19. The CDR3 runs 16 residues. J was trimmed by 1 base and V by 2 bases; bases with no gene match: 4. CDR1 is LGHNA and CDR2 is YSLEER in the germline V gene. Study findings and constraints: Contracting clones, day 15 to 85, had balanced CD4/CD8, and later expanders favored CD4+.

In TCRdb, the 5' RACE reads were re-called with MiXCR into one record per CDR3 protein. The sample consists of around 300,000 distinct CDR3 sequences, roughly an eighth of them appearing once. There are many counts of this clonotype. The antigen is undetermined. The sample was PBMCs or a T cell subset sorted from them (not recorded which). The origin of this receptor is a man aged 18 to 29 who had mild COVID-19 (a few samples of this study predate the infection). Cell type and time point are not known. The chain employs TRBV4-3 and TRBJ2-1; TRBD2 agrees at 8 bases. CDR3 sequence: CASSQLGGGSYNEQFF. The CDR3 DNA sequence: TGCGCCAGCAGCCAACTGGGCGGGGGGTCCTACAATGAGCAGTTCTTC.